The clone carrying this T cell receptor beta chain was seen repeatedly, ten times or more. The antigen is not known. The CDR3 has 15 residues. The V gene lost 5 bases and the J gene lost 3 bases, with 16 bases spanning the gap. TCRdb re-called the RT-PCR reads with MiXCR, one entry per CDR3 protein. The table records approximately 520,000 distinct CDR3 sequences, 15% to 20% of them present only once. The data stem from a study of response to subunit inactivated influenza vaccine. Study-wide findings and caveats: After each seasonal influenza vaccination, few new T cells are recruited, the authors suggested.

This TCR derives from a man between 50 and 69 years old who received an inactivated influenza vaccine. Sequenced material: CD4+ T cells sorted from PBMCs, taken around 25 months after vaccination. The chain links TRBV12-3 or TRBV12-4 to TRBJ1-2, with a possible D match to TRBD1 (5 bases). For the CDR3, the DNA is TGTGCCAGCAGTGGGGGGGTGGGAGCGGACTATGGCTACACCTTC. Translated: CASSGGVGADYGYTF.